This is a list of T cell receptor beta chains from one sample in a study of blood T cell repertoires in COVID-19. Generated by immunoSEQ multiplex PCR, the TCRdb table keeps only in-frame clones and is missing some. The profile shows roughly 140,000 clones, around nine tenths of them singletons. Sequenced: peripheral blood. The origin of the receptors is a man in his fifties with active or convalescent COVID-19. Each CDR3 is given with its conserved first and last residue. The order of the fields is J gene, D gene, clone size, V gene, CDR3 protein, CDR3 DNA. D genes are given only for firm matches. Where a row states a size, it is once, few, many or the class of an expanded clone; other rows omit it.

TRBJ1-1 TRBD1 - TRBV5-1 CASSLRDRAEAFF TGCGCCAGCAGCTTGAGGGACAGGGCCGAAGCTTTCTTT
TRBJ2-7 - once TRBV28 CASSTSGDGSNEQYF TGTGCCAGCAGTACCTCTGGAGACGGGTCCAACGAGCAGTACTTC
TRBJ2-7 - - TRBV7-2 CASSLAGVISYEQYF TGTGCCAGCAGCTTAGCTGGAGTGATCTCCTACGAGCAGTACTTC
TRBJ2-1 TRBD1 - TRBV5-1 CASSLEDRGHNEQFF TGCGCCAGCAGCTTGGAGGACAGGGGCCACAATGAGCAGTTCTTC
TRBJ2-3 TRBD2 - TRBV27 CASSQVSGREVDTQYF TGTGCCAGCAGTCAGGTTAGCGGGAGGGAGGTGGATACGCAGTATTTT
TRBJ1-4 - - TRBV5-1 CASSKGQETEKLFF TGCGCCAGCAGCAAGGGGCAAGAGACGGAAAAACTGTTTTTT
TRBJ1-4 - - TRBV9 CASSRSGQQNEKLFF TGTGCCAGCAGCCGGAGCGGGCAACAGAATGAAAAACTGTTTTTT
TRBJ2-1 TRBD2 - TRBV14 CASSLVAGVNEQFF TGTGCCAGCAGCCTTGTAGCGGGAGTGAATGAGCAGTTCTTC
TRBJ1-1 - - TRBV7-8 CASSLGQNTEAFF TGTGCCAGCAGCTTAGGACAGAACACTGAAGCTTTCTTT
TRBJ1-3 - - TRBV11-2 CASSLVVSGTGNTIYF TGTGCCAGCAGCTTAGTGGTGTCAGGGACTGGAAACACCATATATTTT
TRBJ1-4 - - TRBV6-5 CASRMRGTRNEKLFF TGTGCCAGCAGGATGAGGGGGACCCGTAATGAAAAACTGTTTTTT
TRBJ2-7 - - TRBV7-9 CASSLVGSSYEQYF TGTGCCAGCAGCTTAGTGGGGAGCTCCTACGAGCAGTACTTC
TRBJ2-1 - - TRBV9 CASSEGVADYNEQFF TGTGCCAGCAGCGAGGGAGTAGCGGACTACAATGAGCAGTTCTTC
TRBJ1-6 - - TRBV7-3 CASSGLLGSPLHF TGTGCCAGCAGCGGGCTACTGGGCTCACCCCTCCACTTT
TRBJ1-5 - - TRBV12-3/TRBV12-4 CASVQGLNQPQHF TGTGCCAGCGTACAGGGCCTTAATCAGCCCCAGCATTTT
TRBJ1-6 - - TRBV5-6 CASSYRPISYNPNSPLHF TGTGCCAGCAGCTACAGGCCTATTTCCTATAACCCAAATTCACCCCTCCACTTT
TRBJ2-7 - - TRBV18 CASSPSGNYEQYF TGTGCCAGCTCACCATCGGGAAACTACGAGCAGTACTTC
TRBJ1-4 TRBD1 - TRBV27 CASSSTTGTGHNEKLFF TGTGCCAGCAGTTCGACAACCGGGACAGGCCATAATGAAAAACTGTTTTTT
TRBJ2-3 - - TRBV6-5 CAINPTQKDTQYF TGTGCCATCAACCCAACACAGAAAGATACGCAGTATTTT
TRBJ2-2 TRBD2 - TRBV18 CASSPRTSGTNTGELFF TGTGCCAGCTCACCTCGGACTAGCGGGACGAACACCGGGGAGCTGTTTTTT
TRBJ1-6 - - TRBV15 CATSRDPGLSNSPLHF TGTGCCACCAGCAGAGATCCAGGACTCAGCAATTCACCCCTCCACTTT
TRBJ2-5 - - TRBV11-2 CASSLLGVETQYF TGTGCCAGCAGCTTACTAGGGGTTGAGACCCAGTACTTC
TRBJ2-7 - - TRBV7-8 CASSLRETLSHEQYF TGTGCCAGCAGCTTACGGGAGACCCTTTCCCACGAGCAGTACTTC
TRBJ1-1 - - TRBV2 CASSGQMNTEAFF TGTGCCAGCAGTGGACAGATGAACACTGAAGCTTTCTTT
TRBJ1-5 - - TRBV19 CASSNAGNQPQHF TGTGCCAGTAGTAATGCCGGGAATCAGCCCCAGCATTTT
TRBJ1-1 - - TRBV28 CASSSRLTEAFF TGTGCCAGCAGTTCTAGGCTCACTGAAGCTTTCTTT
TRBJ2-7 - - TRBV5-6 CASTRGNSYEQYF TGTGCCAGCACTCGGGGGAATAGTTACGAGCAGTACTTC
TRBJ2-3 TRBD2 - TRBV7-6 CASSFLPREIADTQYF TGTGCCAGCAGCTTTTTGCCGCGGGAGATAGCAGATACGCAGTATTTT
TRBJ1-5 TRBD1 - TRBV2 CASSEGQGVSNQPQHF TGTGCCAGCAGTGAGGGACAGGGGGTAAGCAATCAGCCCCAGCATTTT
TRBJ2-2 TRBD1 - TRBV19 CASRPYGQVAGGELFF TGTGCCAGTAGACCCTACGGACAGGTTGCAGGGGGGGAGCTGTTTTTT
TRBJ1-2 - few TRBV27 CASSPIDSNYGYTF TGTGCCAGCAGTCCCATCGACAGTAACTATGGCTACACCTTC
TRBJ1-1 - - TRBV20-1 CSASNGVTEAFF TGCAGTGCTAGTAACGGGGTCACTGAAGCTTTCTTT
TRBJ2-5 TRBD2 - TRBV10-1 CASSESAGGRETQYF TGCGCCAGCAGTGAGTCAGCGGGAGGAAGAGAGACCCAGTACTTC
TRBJ1-6 - once TRBV28 CASSFWGGNNSPLHF TGTGCCAGCAGTTTTTGGGGGGGAAATAATTCACCCCTCCACTTT
TRBJ2-3 TRBD1 - TRBV6-5 CASKDRELTDTQYF TGTGCCAGCAAGGACAGGGAACTCACAGATACGCAGTATTTT
TRBJ1-3 - once TRBV14 CASSQVTVYSSGNTIYF TGTGCCAGCAGCCAAGTAACAGTTTATAGCTCTGGAAACACCATATATTTT
TRBJ2-2 TRBD1 - TRBV6-5 CASSTGARTGELFF TGTGCCAGCAGCACAGGGGCGCGGACCGGGGAGCTGTTTTTT
TRBJ1-2 - - TRBV10-3 CAISDGQKAGYTF TGTGCCATCAGTGATGGGCAGAAGGCTGGCTACACCTTC
TRBJ1-1 - - TRBV5-1 CASRQGGGLNTEAFF TGCGCCAGCCGTCAAGGCGGAGGGCTAAACACTGAAGCTTTCTTT
TRBJ2-2 TRBD1 - TRBV9 CASSGGTASNTGELFF TGTGCCAGCAGCGGGGGGACAGCCTCGAACACCGGGGAGCTGTTTTTT
TRBJ2-1 - - TRBV21-1 CASSLLGQVVYNEQFF TGTGCCAGCAGCCTACTAGGACAGGTTGTATACAATGAGCAGTTCTTC
TRBJ2-7 - - TRBV6-1 CASSEVTGSYEQYF TGTGCCAGCAGTGAAGTTACAGGCTCCTACGAGCAGTACTTC
TRBJ2-7 TRBD2 - TRBV29-1 CSVGTKSYEQYF TGCAGCGTGGGGACTAAGTCCTACGAGCAGTACTTC
TRBJ2-3 TRBD1 - TRBV24-1 CATSDPTGGGTDTQYF TGTGCCACCAGTGATCCGACAGGGGGCGGAACAGATACGCAGTATTTT
TRBJ2-5 - - TRBV6-5 CASSYAGSRETQYF TGTGCCAGCAGTTACGCCGGGAGTCGAGAGACCCAGTACTTC
TRBJ2-3 TRBD2 - TRBV5-1 CASSSGQTSGVADTQYF TGCGCCAGCAGTTCCGGACAGACTAGCGGGGTCGCGGATACGCAGTATTTT
TRBJ2-3 - - TRBV28 CASFGGILNSTDTQYF TGTGCCAGCTTTGGCGGGATCCTCAATAGCACAGATACGCAGTATTTT